This T cell receptor beta chain was sequenced during a study of circulating CD8 cells and anti-PD-1 response in melanoma. In its sample, this clonotype is medium-sized. The V gene's germline CDR1 is MGHRA and CDR2 YSYEKL. The V and J ends lost 0 bases and 4 bases respectively, with 13 bases between them. The CDR3 is made up of 16 amino acids. Sorting of live CD3+CD8+TCRalphabeta+ cells by PD-1 and/or TIGIT gave four subsets. Using approximately 16 ng of total RNA, TCR libraries were made with the QIAseq Immune Repertoire TCR panel. TCRdb ran MiXCR on the reads and lists one entry per CDR3 protein. Here the sample spans 2,000 to 3,000 distinct CDR3 sequences, approximately 7.9% being singletons.

Sequences were derived from CD8+ T cells from PBMCs, sampled at baseline or after one month of anti-PD-1 therapy (not recorded which). This chain connects TRBV4-1 to TRBJ1-5, with TRBD1 as a possible D gene (6 bases). The source of this sequence is a human donor with melanoma. As DNA, the CDR3 is TGCGCCAGCAGCCAAGACCGGACAGCCTTGAATCAGCCCCAGCATTTT. Protein sequence: CASSQDRTALNQPQHF.